A selection of T cell receptor beta chains follows, all from one sample in a study of T-cell reconstitution after alpha-beta-depleted transplantation in children. Each CDR3 protein gets one entry after TCRdb re-called the PCR reads with MiXCR. The repertoire holds some 72,000 distinct CDR3 sequences, with about 7.3% as singletons. The sample in question was PBMCs from the stem cell graft donor, obtained from the stem cell graft. The receptors derive from a human donor who donated a stem cell graft to a child with acute lymphoblastic leukemia. CDR3s include the opening cysteine and the closing phenylalanine or tryptophan. Fields, in order: D gene, J gene, clone size, V gene, CDR3 DNA, CDR3 protein. The D gene is left open where the match is weak. Size is omitted from some rows. Given values are once, few, many or a class for expanded clones.

>TRBD2|TRBJ2-7|many|TRBV20-1
TGCAGTGCTAGAGGGGGACTAGCGGGGTTCTTC
CSARGGLAGFF
>TRBD1|TRBJ2-7|NA|TRBV20-1
TGCAGTGCTCGGGACAGGGTTAACGAGCAGTACTTC
CSARDRVNEQYF
>NA|TRBJ2-7|few|TRBV10-2
TGCGCCAGCAATCGCGATCAACGCTACGAGCAGTACTTC
CASNRDQRYEQYF
>NA|TRBJ2-2|many|TRBV11-2
TGTGCCAGCAGCTTAGGAGTGAACACCGGGGAGCTGTTTTTT
CASSLGVNTGELFF
>NA|TRBJ1-4|many|TRBV12-3/TRBV12-4
TGTGCCACCTCGACAGGCCCCTTGGAAAAACTGTTTTTT
CATSTGPLEKLFF
>TRBD2|TRBJ2-1|many|TRBV12-3/TRBV12-4
TGTGCCAGCAGTGGGACTAGCGGGAGGGCCTACAATGAGCAGTTCTTC
CASSGTSGRAYNEQFF
>NA|TRBJ2-1|many|TRBV4-3
TGCGCCAGCAGCCAAGATGGGGGGAAAAATGAGCAGTTCTTC
CASSQDGGKNEQFF
>NA|TRBJ1-1|many|TRBV11-2
TGTGCCAGCAGCCAGAGGGCACGGGGGAAGAACACTGAAGCTTTCTTT
CASSQRARGKNTEAFF
>TRBD2|TRBJ2-3|few|TRBV9
TGTGCCAGCAGCGTAGATCCTTTCCTCCTAGCGGGGGGGCAGGATACGCAGTATTTT
CASSVDPFLLAGGQDTQYF
>TRBD1|TRBJ2-7|few|TRBV6-1
TGTGCCAGCAGTCCCCACCGGGACAGGGGTTTTGGACCGGCCTACGAGCAGTACTTC
CASSPHRDRGFGPAYEQYF
>NA|TRBJ2-2|many|TRBV4-2
TGTGCCAGCAGCCAATATGGGTCCCCGAGAACCGGGGAGCTGTTTTTT
CASSQYGSPRTGELFF
>NA|TRBJ2-5|many|TRBV4-2
TGTGCCAGCAGCCAAGGCGCGGACTTCGAAAAAGAGACCCAGTACTTC
CASSQGADFEKETQYF